The 20 T cell receptor beta chains reported below all come from one sample, sequenced in a study of graft-versus-host responses after intestinal transplantation. The data were produced by immunoSEQ multiplex PCR, yet TCRdb's version contains in-frame clones alone and is incomplete. The sample has around 40,000 clones; roughly 87% are singletons. The sample here was PBMCs, taken 1070 days after transplant. The receptors derive from a human patient who received an intestinal transplant, so some T cells may come from the graft donor.

The gene calls are TRBV25-1 and TRBJ1-2, with unresolved D. With 5 bases removed from V and 1 base from J, the gap between germline ends came to 8 bases. The CDR3 runs to 13 residues. Germline CDR1 MGHDK, CDR2 SYGVNS. CDR3 sequence (DNA): TGTGCCAGCAGTCTTGCGAATAACTATGGCTACACCTTC. Protein: CASSLANNYGYTF.

The V and J genes are TRBV19 and TRBJ2-1, with a possible D match to TRBD1 (5 bases). The CDR3 is made up of 13 amino acids. Germline V gene lookup returns CDR1 LNHDA and CDR2 SQIVND (reference sequence). Deletions cut 3 bases from V and 7 bases from J, with 10 bases between. The CDR3 region is CASSIQDRNEQFF. The CDR3 DNA is TGTGCCAGTAGTATCCAAGACAGAAATGAGCAGTTCTTC.

DNA for the CDR3: TGTGCCACCCCCCGGGACAGGGCATTCTACGAGCAGTACTTC. Translating it yields CATPRDRAFYEQYF. The rearrangement joins TRBV10-3 to TRBJ2-7; TRBD1 matches at 9 bases. The CDR3 length is 14 residues. The trim removed 10 bases at V and 3 bases at J, leaving 10 bases unmatched. Germline assignment: CDR1 ENHRY and CDR2 SYGVKD.

The CDR3 loop reads CASSRQGETGELFF. CDR3 sequence (DNA): TGTGCCAGCAGCCGACAGGGGGAGACCGGGGAGCTGTTTTTT. V and J are TRBV16 and TRBJ2-2, with 9 bases matching TRBD1. The trim removed 4 bases at V and 5 bases at J, leaving 2 bases unmatched. Germline values: CDR1 KGHSY, CDR2 FQNENV. The CDR3 is made up of 14 amino acids.

The chain has TRBV10-1 and TRBJ1-2; no clear D gene. The CDR3 covers 13 residues. V shed 0 bases and J shed 7 bases, with 9 bases lying between them. Germline V gene data show CDR1 as WNHNN and CDR2 as SYGVQD (reference sequence). The CDR3 DNA sequence: TGCGCCAGCAGTGAGTCTGTCTGGGGTGGCTACACCTTC. Translating it yields CASSESVWGGYTF.

The chain carries TRBV5-1 and TRBJ1-4; the D is unclear. Looked up from germline, CDR1 is SGHRS and CDR2 is YFSETQ. CDR3 size: 15 residues. V shed 0 bases and J shed 6 bases, with 12 bases lying between them. The CDR3 spells CASSLGLTYDEKLFF. CDR3 in DNA: TGCGCCAGCAGCTTGGGGTTAACTTATGATGAAAAACTGTTTTTT.

V and J are TRBV27 and TRBJ2-7; possibly TRBD1 for D (5 bases). CDR1 and CDR2 (germline): MNHEY, SMNVEV (reference sequence). V lost 5 bases, J lost 4 bases, and 12 bases lay in between. The CDR3 is 13 amino acids. The CDR3: CASSPGQLYEQYF. CDR3 DNA: TGTGCCAGCAGTCCCGGACAATTATACGAGCAGTACTTC.

The chain links TRBV6-5 to TRBJ2-1; TRBD1 might be the D (5 bases). The V gene lost 5 bases and the J gene lost 0 bases, with 11 bases spanning the gap. The germline V gene encodes CDR1 MNHEY and CDR2 SVGAGI. The CDR3 has 15 residues. CDR3 region: CASSPQASSYNEQFF. CDR3 DNA: TGTGCCAGCAGTCCACAGGCTAGCTCCTACAATGAGCAGTTCTTC.

Regarding this clone: The junction shows a germline mismatch at one end, possibly a read error. J is TRBJ2-7 and V is TRBV5-4, with unresolved D. The CDR3 covers 13 residues. Germline CDR1 SGHNT, CDR2 YYREEE (reference sequence). DNA of the CDR3: TGTGCCAGCAGCTCGCCGCAGGCCGACGAGCAGTGCTTC. Protein sequence: CASSSPQADEQCF.

The chain joins TRBV5-8 to TRBJ1-6, with D perhaps matching TRBD1 (5 bases). The V end lost 0 bases, the J end lost 5 bases, and 6 bases lay between the germline ends. The CDR3 extends over 14 amino acids. CDR1 is SGHTS, CDR2 YDEGEE, per germline. CDR3 in amino acids: CASSLGGDNSPLHF. CDR3 nucleotides: TGTGCCAGCAGCTTGGGAGGGGATAATTCACCCCTCCACTTT.

The chain employs TRBV5-8 and TRBJ2-5; D may be TRBD2 (6 bases). CDR3 size: 14 residues. The germline CDR1 and CDR2 sequences are SGHTS and YDEGEE. Between the trimmed V and J ends, which lost 4 bases and 4 bases, there was a span of 14 bases. The CDR3: CASSPWGVGETQYF. For the CDR3, the DNA is TGTGCCAGCAGCCCATGGGGGGTCGGAGAGACCCAGTACTTC.

This clone has only one observation. V and J are TRBV30 and TRBJ1-5; D ambiguous. The germline V gene encodes CDR1 GTSNPN and CDR2 SVGIG (reference sequence). CDR3 size: 14 residues. The V and J ends lost 2 bases and 0 bases respectively, with 8 bases between them. The CDR3 protein is CAWSSIGSNQPQHF. The CDR3, as DNA: TGTGCCTGGAGTTCCATTGGTAGCAATCAGCCCCAGCATTTT. Drawing the rest from reference TRBV30 and TRBJ1-5, the complete variable domain is SQTIHQWPATLVQPVGSPLSLECTVEGTSNPNLYWYRQAAGRGLQLLFYSVGIGQISSEVPQNLSASRPQDRQFILSSKKLLLSDSGFYLCAWSSIGSNQPQHFGDGTRLSIL.

The chain links TRBV4-1 to TRBJ2-1, with 10 bases aligning to TRBD2. Looked up from germline, CDR1 is MGHRA and CDR2 is YSYEKL. CDR3 length equals 16 residues. J lost 4 bases, V lost 5 bases, and 8 bases had no gene match. The CDR3 protein is CASSGKAGGPYNEQFF. DNA for the CDR3: TGCGCCAGCAGCGGTAAAGCGGGAGGGCCATACAATGAGCAGTTCTTC.

The gene calls are TRBV6-5 and TRBJ1-4, with D hard to call. Trimming removed 6 bases from V and 0 bases from J, with 11 bases in between. The CDR3 contains 15 residues. Germline-derived CDR1 and CDR2 are MNHEY and SVGAGI. CDR3: CASSRGIATNEKLFF. The CDR3 DNA reads as TGTGCCAGCAGCCGAGGGATTGCAACTAATGAAAAACTGTTTTTT.

The V call is TRBV6-6, the J call TRBJ1-6; D might be TRBD1 (5 bases). The V end was cut by 6 bases, the J end by 10 bases, with 16 bases between. Germline V gene lookup returns CDR1 MNHNY and CDR2 SVGAGI (reference sequence). The CDR3 covers 14 residues. CDR3 coding DNA: TGTGCCAGCAGCCTCATCAGGGAGGAGTCACCCCTCCACTTT. Its translation is CASSLIREESPLHF.

This chain connects TRBV6-7 to TRBJ1-3; D gene uncertain. TRBV6-7 carries the ORF label, with uncertain function. V lost 2 bases to trimming and J lost 1 base, with 6 bases between them. CDR3 size: 14 residues. CDR3 nucleotides: TGTGCCAGCAGTTACGACCGGTCTGGAAACACCATATATTTT. It translates to CASSYDRSGNTIYF.

This chain connects TRBV6-6 to TRBJ2-7; D is possibly TRBD1 (6 bases). Per the germline V gene, CDR1 is MNHNY and CDR2 is SVGAGI (reference sequence). V lost 11 bases and J 1 base, leaving 18 bases between the germline ends. The CDR3 contains 14 residues. The CDR3 DNA sequence: TGTGCCTCGAACACAGGGTTAGGGTCCTACGAGCAGTACTTC. It is translated as CASNTGLGSYEQYF.

The J gene is TRBJ1-2, the V gene TRBV29-1, with a tentative D call TRBD1 (5 bases). V was pared by 3 bases and J by 7 bases, with 15 bases between. Germline-derived CDR1 and CDR2 are SQVTM and ANQGSEA. This CDR3 is 13 amino acids long. CDR3 DNA: TGCAGCGTTGATTGGGGGAAGGTGGGTGGCTACACCTTC. Protein product: CSVDWGKVGGYTF.

This sequence joins TRBV9 and TRBJ1-3; no firm D call. The V end was cut by 2 bases, the J end by 1 base, with 4 bases between. This CDR3 is 13 amino acids long. CDR1 SGDLS and CDR2 YYNGEE come from the germline V gene. CDR3 coding DNA: TGTGCCAGCAGCGTGACATCTGGAAACACCATATATTTT. Translation: CASSVTSGNTIYF.

V and J are TRBV28 and TRBJ2-1; 13 nucleotides align to TRBD2. Germline trimming cut 5 bases from V and 9 bases from J; bases unmatched to any gene: 4. This CDR3 has 14 residues. Germline V lookup: CDR1 MDHEN, CDR2 SYDVKM. CDR3 coding DNA: TGTGCCAGCAGTACTGGGACTAGCGGGACTGAGCAGTTCTTC. It encodes CASSTGTSGTEQFF.